What follows are 21 T cell receptor beta chains derived from one specimen sequenced in a study of identical twins. TCRdb redid the calling of the 5' RACE reads with MiXCR, one entry per CDR3 protein. The sample lists roughly 240,000 distinct CDR3 sequences; roughly 7% were seen once. These same records also appear under a second study, on yellow fever vaccine responses in identical twins.

The sequencing input was memory (CD45RO+) T cells sorted from blood. The origin of the receptors is a woman under 30 in good health.

The rearrangement uses TRBV9 and TRBJ2-3, with TRBD2 matching 11 bases. Trimming cost V 0 bases and J 2 bases; bases outside gene matches: 8. CDR1 is SGDLS, CDR2 YYNGEE, per germline. The CDR3 has 18 amino acids. This CDR3 is CASSVVARLAGITDTQYF. The DNA of the CDR3 is TGTGCCAGCAGCGTAGTAGCCCGACTAGCGGGGATCACAGATACGCAGTATTTT.

The rearrangement uses TRBV11-2 and TRBJ2-6; TRBD1 aligns across 9 bases. CDR3 length: 18 amino acids. Germline lookup yields CDR1 SGHAT and CDR2 FQNNGV. The J segment lost 2 bases and the V segment lost 8 bases, leaving 13 bases of the junction unmatched. This chain's CDR3 is CASSAGGQGSPGANVLTF. As DNA, the CDR3 is TGTGCCAGCTCAGCAGGGGGACAGGGATCACCTGGGGCCAACGTCCTGACTTTC.

This clonotype was observed many times. This chain joins TRBV20-1 and TRBJ2-1; TRBD1 aligns across 7 bases. There are 13 residues in the CDR3. V gave up 3 bases and J gave up 7 bases; unmatched junction bases: 6. The V gene's germline CDR1 is DFQATT and CDR2 SNEGSKA (reference sequence). Written as DNA, the CDR3 is TGCAGTGCTAGTCCGGGACAGTCGAATGAGCAGTTCTTC. Its translation is CSASPGQSNEQFF.

This clonotype occurred once. The chain has TRBV6-5 and TRBJ2-7; D gene ambiguous. The CDR3 covers 11 residues. Between the trimmed V and J ends, which lost 4 bases and 7 bases, there was a span of 8 bases. Germline V gene data show CDR1 as MNHEY and CDR2 as SVGAGI. The DNA of the CDR3 is TGTGCCAGCAGTTCCCTGGCGGAGCAGTACTTC. It codes for CASSSLAEQYF.

The chain combines TRBV24-1 with TRBJ1-1; D is uncertain. CDR1 is KGHDR, CDR2 SFDVKD, per germline. V lost 5 bases, J lost 14 bases, and 17 bases lay in between. This CDR3 has 12 residues. For the CDR3, the DNA is TGTGCCACCAGTGGAACACCAACCACCTTATTCTTT. This sequence encodes CATSGTPTTLFF.

This clonotype appeared a few times. This chain connects TRBV28 to TRBJ1-5, with no clear D. V shed 6 bases and J shed 5 bases, with 5 bases lying between them. Germline loops: CDR1 MDHEN, CDR2 SYDVKM. The CDR3 runs 11 residues. In DNA, the CDR3 is TGTGCCAGCAGCTGGGATCAGCCCCAGCATTTT. Residues: CASSWDQPQHF.

V gene TRBV5-1 combines with J gene TRBJ2-2, with TRBD2 as a possible D gene (5 bases). The CDR3 spans 14 residues. The germline V and J ends were trimmed by 4 bases and 6 bases, with 13 bases remaining between them. From germline, CDR1 is SGHRS and CDR2 YFSETQ. The CDR3 bases are TGCGCCAGCAGCAGGATAGGAGCGGCCGGGGAGCTGTTTTTT. The encoded protein is CASSRIGAAGELFF.

This clonotype was observed at least ten times. The chain carries TRBV14 and TRBJ1-2; no clear D. Trimming took 1 base from V and 8 from J, leaving 11 bases between them. Germline CDR1 and CDR2: SGHDN and FVKESK. The CDR3 covers 13 residues. As DNA, the CDR3 is TGTGCCAGCAGCCAAGCCGTAGTAGGCGGCTACACCTTC. Protein: CASSQAVVGGYTF. The whole variable domain, filled in from reference TRBV14 and TRBJ1-2, reads EAGVTQFPSHSVIEKGQTVTLRCDPISGHDNLYWYRRVMGKEIKFLLHFVKESKQDESGMPNNRFLAERTGGTYSTLKVQPAELEDSGVYFCASSQAVVGGYTFGSGTRLTVV.

In its sample, this clonotype was seen many times. This chain uses TRBV5-1 with TRBJ2-3; tentative D call: TRBD2 (6 bases). Deletions cut 2 bases from V and 2 bases from J, with 15 bases between. The germline CDR1 and CDR2 sequences are SGHRS and YFSETQ. The length of the CDR3 is 16 residues. CDR3 sequence reads: CASSFPGVGLTDTQYF. CDR3 DNA sequence: TGCGCCAGCAGCTTCCCGGGAGTGGGTCTCACAGATACGCAGTATTTT.

This clonotype was seen more than once but under ten times. The V and J genes are TRBV28 and TRBJ2-1; 9 positions agree with TRBD2. The CDR3 loop spans 16 amino acids. The V gene end was trimmed by 2 bases and the J gene end by 3 bases; junction bases not matched to a gene: 5. Germline lookup yields CDR1 MDHEN and CDR2 SYDVKM. The CDR3: CASSLGREGFYNEQFF. The CDR3 DNA follows: TGTGCCAGCAGTTTAGGGCGGGAGGGCTTCTACAATGAGCAGTTCTTC.

This clonotype occurred many times. CDR3 amino acids: CASREGQGAFLGRYEQYF. CDR3 bases: TGTGCCAGCAGAGAGGGACAGGGGGCTTTTCTAGGCCGCTACGAGCAGTACTTC. This chain links TRBV5-5 with TRBJ2-7, with TRBD1 identical over 12 bases. V trimming: 5 bases; J trimming: 3 bases; junction bases outside the gene matches: 15. This CDR3 region has 18 residues. Germline CDR1 SGHKS, CDR2 YYEKEE (reference sequence).

This clonotype was seen many times. The chain is built from TRBV2 and TRBJ2-3; no clear D gene. CDR3 size: 14 residues. Trimming took off 4 bases at V and 2 bases at J, with 10 bases between the two ends. The germline gives CDR1 SNHLY, CDR2 FYNNEI. The CDR3 sequence is CASSGQVSTDTQYF. In DNA form, the CDR3 reads TGTGCCAGCAGTGGGCAGGTTTCCACAGATACGCAGTATTTT.

This clonotype was seen a handful of times. This chain links TRBV3-1 with TRBJ2-7; 9 nucleotides align to TRBD1. The CDR3 sequence is 15 residues long. J was trimmed by 1 base and V by 4 bases; bases with no gene match: 5. The germline CDR1 and CDR2 sequences are LGHDT and YNNKEL (reference sequence). The CDR3 protein is CASSPGQGRSYEQYV. The CDR3 coding sequence is TGTGCCAGCAGCCCGGGACAGGGTCGATCCTACGAGCAGTACGTC.

This chain links TRBV18 with TRBJ2-5; D is unclear. The V gene lost 3 bases and the J gene lost 0 bases, with 8 bases spanning the gap. The CDR3 runs 14 residues. Germline V gene lookup returns CDR1 KGHSH and CDR2 LQKENI. Written as DNA, the CDR3 is TGTGCCAGCTCACCTAGACCCTACCAAGAGACCCAGTACTTC. Amino acids: CASSPRPYQETQYF.

The gene calls are TRBV20-1 and TRBJ2-7; 7 bases fit TRBD2. The germline gives CDR1 DFQATT, CDR2 SNEGSKA (reference sequence). The CDR3 covers 15 residues. Trimming cost V 3 bases and J 3 bases; bases outside gene matches: 11. The CDR3 here is CSASRAGASIYEQYF. The DNA of the CDR3 is TGCAGTGCTAGTAGGGCGGGAGCCTCTATCTACGAGCAGTACTTC.

This clonotype showed up many times. As DNA, the CDR3 is TGCAGTGCTAGAGATTTCAGCGGGCCAGACAATGAGCAGTTCTTC. It is translated as CSARDFSGPDNEQFF. The chain uses TRBV20-1 and TRBJ2-1; TRBD2 might be the D (6 bases). The CDR3 totals 15 residues. Germline CDR1 DFQATT, CDR2 SNEGSKA (reference sequence). Trimming left V 0 bases short and J 5 bases short, with 14 bases between.

The chain employs TRBV20-1 and TRBJ1-5; the D is unclear. The V and J ends lost 0 bases and 5 bases respectively, with 17 bases between them. The length of the CDR3 is 16 residues. Germline V gives CDR1 DFQATT, CDR2 SNEGSKA (reference sequence). In DNA, the CDR3 is TGCAGTGCTAGAGATCGGGCAGGTGGGGATCATCAGCCCCAGCATTTT. This translates into CSARDRAGGDHQPQHF.

In its sample, this clonotype was seen a few times. The V gene is TRBV27, the J gene TRBJ1-4; D is undetermined. The CDR3 totals 13 residues. From germline, CDR1 is MNHEY and CDR2 SMNVEV (reference sequence). Trimming left V 4 bases short and J 7 bases short, with 10 bases between. The CDR3 here is CASSSRPIEKLFF. CDR3 sequence (DNA): TGTGCCAGCAGTTCCCGTCCGATTGAAAAACTGTTTTTT.

There are many counts of this clonotype. This chain joins TRBV29-1 and TRBJ2-5; TRBD2 matches at 9 bases. Germline V gene data show CDR1 as SQVTM and CDR2 as ANQGSEA. V dropped 6 bases and J dropped 6; count of bases not matched to a gene: 11. The CDR3 runs to 14 residues. This chain's CDR3 is CSVSLAGSGKTQYF. The CDR3 bases are TGCAGCGTCTCTCTAGCGGGGTCTGGGAAGACCCAGTACTTC.

The chain joins TRBV5-1 to TRBJ2-2; 8 bases match TRBD1. The germline gives CDR1 SGHRS, CDR2 YFSETQ. This CDR3 is 18 amino acids long. J was trimmed by 7 bases and V by 6 bases; bases with no gene match: 20. CDR3 sequence: CASTFTPWGQGAIGELFF. CDR3 DNA sequence: TGCGCCAGCACGTTTACTCCCTGGGGGCAGGGGGCAATCGGGGAGCTGTTTTTT. Looking up the rest from reference TRBV5-1 and TRBJ2-2 gives the full variable domain: KAGVTQTPRYLIKTRGQQVTLSCSPISGHRSVSWYQQTPGQGLQFLFEYFSETQRNKGNFPGRFSGRQFSNSRSEMNVSTLELGDSALYLCASTFTPWGQGAIGELFFGEGSRLTVL.

This clonotype was found a few times. V gene TRBV5-1 combines with J gene TRBJ2-1, with 8 bases fitting TRBD2. From germline, CDR1 is SGHRS and CDR2 YFSETQ. The CDR3 is made up of 15 amino acids. J was trimmed by 7 bases and V by 4 bases; bases with no gene match: 10. The CDR3 sequence is CASSLPGTSVNEQFF. CDR3 coding DNA: TGCGCCAGCAGCCTACCCGGGACTAGTGTTAATGAGCAGTTCTTC.